The source of this TCR beta chain is a study of patients and donors after allogeneic stem cell transplantation. This CDR3 has 15 residues. The germline V and J ends were trimmed by 3 bases and 0 bases, with 15 bases remaining between them. The germline CDR1 and CDR2 sequences are GTSNPN and SVGIG (reference sequence). TCRdb ran MiXCR on the RT-PCR reads and lists one entry per CDR3 protein. Here the sample spans roughly 880,000 distinct CDR3 sequences, more than 15% being singletons. The receptor was derived from a human donor who was either an allogeneic HSCT recipient or a stem cell or donor lymphocyte infusion donor (not recorded which). It is not recorded whose cells these are; they may come from a transplant donor. The chain carries TRBV30 and TRBJ2-7, with D hard to call. The source material was blood, either unsorted or a sorted T cell fraction (not recorded which). The CDR3 reads CAWRDLGPNSYEQYF. The CDR3 DNA is TGTGCCTGGAGGGATTTAGGGCCGAACTCCTACGAGCAGTACTTC.